The rows below give T cell receptor beta chains drawn from one sample of a study of response to subunit inactivated influenza vaccine. Each CDR3 protein gets one entry after TCRdb re-called the RT-PCR reads with MiXCR. The data contain about 540,000 distinct CDR3 sequences, around 21% of them singletons. This sample also belongs to another study, concerning T cells expressing NK-cell markers.

Sequenced material: CD4+ T cells sorted from PBMCs, taken approximately 12 days after vaccination. The source is a man between 45 and 60 years old who received an inactivated influenza vaccine. Each CDR3 is given with its conserved first and last residue. A D gene is named only where the DNA matches it firmly. Some rows have no size entry. The others give once, few or many, or a class for an expanded clone.

D gene,J gene,V gene,clone size,CDR3 DNA,CDR3 protein
NA,TRBJ2-1,TRBV9,few,TGTGCCAGCAGCGTAGAGGGGATCGGCAATGAGCAGTTCTTC,CASSVEGIGNEQFF
NA,TRBJ1-1,TRBV12-3/TRBV12-4,NA,TGTGCCAGCACCCTGTCCGGGAGGTCCACTGAAGCTTTCTTT,CASTLSGRSTEAFF
TRBD2,TRBJ2-1,TRBV29-1,few,TGCAGCGTTGGCCCTAGCGGGAGGGGGAATGAGCAGTTCTTC,CSVGPSGRGNEQFF
NA,TRBJ1-2,TRBV12-3/TRBV12-4,NA,TGTGCCAGCAGTCCCGGGCCGCGAGGCTACACCTTC,CASSPGPRGYTF
TRBD1,TRBJ2-7,TRBV15,NA,TGTGCCACCAGCAGAGGGGACAGGAGCCACGAGCAGTACTTC,CATSRGDRSHEQYF
NA,TRBJ1-2,TRBV9,few,TGTGCCAGCAGCGTAGGGCCCGCCGGGGGGAATGGCTACACCTTC,CASSVGPAGGNGYTF
TRBD1,TRBJ2-7,TRBV5-1,few,TGCGCCAGCAGCAAGGGACAGGGGGGCGAGCAGTACTTC,CASSKGQGGEQYF
NA,TRBJ1-1,TRBV29-1,few,TGCAGCGTTGATCAGGGTCACACTGAAGCTTTCTTT,CSVDQGHTEAFF
NA,TRBJ1-5,TRBV6-1,few,TGTGCCAGCAGTGACCAGGGTCGCAATCAGCCCCAGCATTTT,CASSDQGRNQPQHF
NA,TRBJ2-1,TRBV20-1,NA,TGCAGTGCTGCCTTGTGGGACTCCCCCTACAATGAGCAGTTCTTC,CSAALWDSPYNEQFF
NA,TRBJ2-5,TRBV6-1,NA,TGTGCCAGCAGCCCTGGGGCAGGGGTCACAGAGACCCAGTACTTC,CASSPGAGVTETQYF
NA,TRBJ1-1,TRBV28,NA,TGTGCCAGCAGTCAGCTTGGGCAAGGTGAAGCTTTCTTT,CASSQLGQGEAFF
TRBD1,TRBJ2-7,TRBV18,few,TGTGCCAGCTCCACAGGGGTAGGCTCCTACGAGCAGTACTTC,CASSTGVGSYEQYF
NA,TRBJ2-3,TRBV4-3,NA,TGCGCCAGCAGCCAAGATCTCTACGGGCACCACACAGATACGCAGTATTTT,CASSQDLYGHHTDTQYF
NA,TRBJ2-7,TRBV6-2/TRBV6-3,many,TGTGCCAGCAGTGCCGCCTACGAGCAGTACTTC,CASSAAYEQYF
TRBD2,TRBJ2-1,TRBV7-9,NA,TGTGCCAGCAGCTTTATGACTAGCGGGAGGGACAATGAGCAGTTCTTC,CASSFMTSGRDNEQFF
NA,TRBJ2-5,TRBV10-3,NA,TGTGCCATCAGCGACCGGGCCCAAGAGACCCAGTACTTC,CAISDRAQETQYF
NA,TRBJ2-3,TRBV6-1,NA,TGTGCCAGCAGTGAACCGGGGGGCTACACAGATACGCAGTATTTT,CASSEPGGYTDTQYF
NA,TRBJ2-1,TRBV20-1,few,TGCAGTGCTCCTGTTCGGGGAAACAATGAGCAGTTCTTC,CSAPVRGNNEQFF
NA,TRBJ1-1,TRBV7-9,NA,TGTGCCATCGGGGGAGGGAACACTGAAGCTTTCTTT,CAIGGGNTEAFF
NA,TRBJ2-1,TRBV6-1,NA,TGTGCCAGTGGTCGGGGGTTTGGGGACAATGAGCAGTTCTTC,CASGRGFGDNEQFF
TRBD1,TRBJ2-6,TRBV11-2,few,TGTGCCAGCAGCTTCGGACAGGGACCCCTCTCTGGGGCCAACGTCCTGACTTTC,CASSFGQGPLSGANVLTF
NA,TRBJ1-1,TRBV29-1,few,TGCAGCGTTGTGAAGGGGTCCACGGGGACTGAAGCTTTCTTT,CSVVKGSTGTEAFF
TRBD1,TRBJ2-7,TRBV11-2,few,TGTGCCAGCAGCCAAGACAGGGAGTCCTACGAGCAGTACTTC,CASSQDRESYEQYF
TRBD1,TRBJ1-1,TRBV5-1,few,TGCGCCAGCAGCTACAAGACAGGGCCCACTGAAGCTTTCTTT,CASSYKTGPTEAFF
NA,TRBJ2-1,TRBV4-1,NA,TGCGCCAGCAGCCAACTTGCGGGGAGGTCCGAGCAGTTCTTC,CASSQLAGRSEQFF
NA,TRBJ2-7,TRBV5-1,many,TGCGCCAGCAGTACCCTTGACGAGCAGTACTTC,CASSTLDEQYF
TRBD1,TRBJ2-1,TRBV4-1,few,TGCGCCAGCAGCCAGGCCGGGACAGGGGGAACTAATGAGCAGTTCTTC,CASSQAGTGGTNEQFF
NA,TRBJ1-3,TRBV20-1,NA,TGCAGTGCTAAGGGAGCGGCTGGAAACACCATATATTTT,CSAKGAAGNTIYF
NA,TRBJ1-5,TRBV3-1,NA,TGTGCCAGCGGGTCGGGCAATGGCAATCAGCCCCAGCATTTT,CASGSGNGNQPQHF
NA,TRBJ1-2,TRBV23-1,NA,TGCGCCAGCAGTCAATCCTCAGGTTGCAGCTATGGCTACACCTTC,CASSQSSGCSYGYTF
TRBD1,TRBJ2-1,TRBV5-1,many,TGCGCCAGCAGCCTAGGACAGGGGGCAGGTAATGAGCAGTTCTTC,CASSLGQGAGNEQFF
NA,TRBJ2-1,TRBV3-1,few,TGTGCCAGCAGCCAAGCCGCATGGAGAGGTAACAATGAGCAGTTCTTC,CASSQAAWRGNNEQFF
NA,TRBJ1-4,TRBV12-3/TRBV12-4,many,TGTGCCAGCAGCGGGACTACAACTAATGAAAAACTGTTTTTT,CASSGTTTNEKLFF
TRBD2,TRBJ2-3,TRBV28,NA,TGTGCCAGCAGTTTCTCCGGGGGGGCTAGCACAGATACGCAGTATTTT,CASSFSGGASTDTQYF
TRBD1,TRBJ2-5,TRBV9,NA,TGTGCCAGCAGCGCGACAGGGAGTGTTGAGACCCAGTACTTC,CASSATGSVETQYF
NA,TRBJ2-4,TRBV10-3,NA,TGTGCCATCAGTGCCAGTTCAGACAGGACCCTAGCCAAAAACATTCAGTACTTC,CAISASSDRTLAKNIQYF
NA,TRBJ1-4,TRBV6-2/TRBV6-3,NA,TGTGCCAGCAGTTTCGGGTTAAATGAAAAACTGTTTTTT,CASSFGLNEKLFF
NA,TRBJ2-2,TRBV7-7,few,TGTGCTAGCAGCTTAGGACTAAGTAACACCGGGGAGCTGTTTTTT,CASSLGLSNTGELFF
NA,TRBJ1-2,TRBV7-2,few,TGTGCCAGCAGCCCACAGGGAAAAGGCTACACCTTC,CASSPQGKGYTF
NA,TRBJ2-3,TRBV20-1,NA,TGCAGTGCTAGAGTTGGCGCTAGTGCTGATACGCAGTATTTT,CSARVGASADTQYF
NA,TRBJ1-1,TRBV12-3/TRBV12-4,NA,TGTGCCAGCAGCCCGGCCATGGCCACTGAAGCTTTCTTT,CASSPAMATEAFF
NA,TRBJ2-2,TRBV7-2,NA,TGTGCCGGGGGGCAGAACACCGGGGAGCTGTTTTTT,CAGGQNTGELFF
TRBD2,TRBJ2-2,TRBV7-6,NA,TGTGCCAGCAGCTTAGAGGTCTATGGGGGGGCGAACACCGGGGAGCTGTTTTTT,CASSLEVYGGANTGELFF
NA,TRBJ2-3,TRBV7-6,NA,TGTGCCAGCAGCTTAGCGACATTATCAGATACGCAGTATTTT,CASSLATLSDTQYF
TRBD1,TRBJ1-5,TRBV20-1,NA,TGCAGTGCCTCACACATGACAGGGTTGAATATTCAGCCCCAGCATTTT,CSASHMTGLNIQPQHF
TRBD1,TRBJ2-3,TRBV5-1,many,TGCGCCAGCAGCTTGGTCGGACAGGGGGGCGCAGATACGCAGTATTTT,CASSLVGQGGADTQYF
NA,TRBJ1-2,TRBV20-1,NA,TGCAGTTCCCTCGACCTCACCGGGATGGCGAACTATGGCTACACCTTC,CSSLDLTGMANYGYTF
NA,TRBJ2-1,TRBV20-1,NA,TGCAGTGCTAGAGGGCTTACTAGCCTTAACAATGAGCAGTTCTTC,CSARGLTSLNNEQFF
TRBD2,TRBJ2-1,TRBV19,NA,TGTGCCAGTAGTAATCTAGCGGGGACTGGGGGTGAGCAGTTCTTC,CASSNLAGTGGEQFF
TRBD2,TRBJ2-7,TRBV5-8,once,TGTGCCAGCAGCCAGCGGGGACTGAGCTCCTACGAGCAGTACTTC,CASSQRGLSSYEQYF
NA,TRBJ2-3,TRBV15,NA,TGTGCCACCAGCAGAGATTTACCGTCTAGCACAGATACGCAGTATTTT,CATSRDLPSSTDTQYF
NA,TRBJ1-1,TRBV13,NA,TGTGCCAGCAGCATCACCGCGAACACTGAAGCTTTCTTT,CASSITANTEAFF
TRBD1,TRBJ1-5,TRBV12-3/TRBV12-4,few,TGTGCCAGCAGTCCCACAGGGGGCGGGGGCAATCAGCCCCAGCATTTT,CASSPTGGGGNQPQHF
NA,TRBJ2-3,TRBV29-1,few,TGCAGCGTTGAAGGGGGCAGGGGCAGGACAGATACGCAGTATTTT,CSVEGGRGRTDTQYF
TRBD1,TRBJ2-3,TRBV7-2,few,TGTGCCAGCAGCGAGGGACAGACTAGCACAGATACGCAGTATTTT,CASSEGQTSTDTQYF
NA,TRBJ1-1,TRBV2,few,TGTGCCAGCAGTGCGGGACGGACGAACACTGAAGCTTTCTTT,CASSAGRTNTEAFF
NA,TRBJ2-7,TRBV7-6,many,TGTGCCAGCAGCTCCAGGGATGGATCTGGGGAGCAGTACTTC,CASSSRDGSGEQYF
NA,TRBJ2-2,TRBV5-6,NA,TGTGCCAGCAGCTTCAGGGATACGAACACCGGGGAGCTGTTTTTT,CASSFRDTNTGELFF